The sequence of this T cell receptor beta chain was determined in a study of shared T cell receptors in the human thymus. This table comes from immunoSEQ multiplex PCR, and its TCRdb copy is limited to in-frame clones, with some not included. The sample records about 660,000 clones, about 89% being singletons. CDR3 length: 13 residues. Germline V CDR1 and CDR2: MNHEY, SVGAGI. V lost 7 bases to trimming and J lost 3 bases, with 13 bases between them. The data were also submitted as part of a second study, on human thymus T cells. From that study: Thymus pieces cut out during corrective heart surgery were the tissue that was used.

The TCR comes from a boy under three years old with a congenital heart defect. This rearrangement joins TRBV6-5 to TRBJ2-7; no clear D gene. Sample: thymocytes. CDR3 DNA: TGTGCCAGCACTAGAGGCGTAGGCTACGAGCAGTACTTC. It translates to CASTRGVGYEQYF.